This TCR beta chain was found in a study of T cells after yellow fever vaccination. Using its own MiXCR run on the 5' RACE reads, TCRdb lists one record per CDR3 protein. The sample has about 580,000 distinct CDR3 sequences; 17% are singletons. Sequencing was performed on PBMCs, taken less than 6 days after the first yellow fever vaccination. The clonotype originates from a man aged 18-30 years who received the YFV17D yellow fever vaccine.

CDR3 in DNA: TGTGCCAGCAGCTCAACAAGCGGGGGCTTCTACAATGAGCAGTTCTTC. Residues: CASSSTSGGFYNEQFF. The chain has TRBV5-4 and TRBJ2-1; 8 positions agree with TRBD2. There are 16 residues in the CDR3. CDR1 is SGHNT and CDR2 is YYREEE in the germline V gene (reference sequence). Trimming removed 3 bases from V and 3 bases from J; junction bases left unmatched: 8.